Each of the 29 T cell receptor beta chains below was sequenced from the same sample in a study of tumor-infiltrating lymphocytes in primary liver carcinoma. A primer matching the constant region was used to make TCR beta cDNA from 500 to 650 ng of total RNA. Construction of TCR beta libraries relied on three successive nested multiplex PCR rounds employing slightly modified ARM-PCR. The first two PCR rounds used TRBV1-TRBV30 primers with a Cbeta primer, approximately 10 cycles each. TCRdb passed the multiplex PCR reads through MiXCR, listing each CDR3 protein once. The table includes some 180,000 distinct CDR3 sequences, 50% to 75% detected once. Unsorted whole blood supplied the blood RNA, and germline DNA was isolated too. What was sequenced was peripheral blood. These receptors were obtained from a man aged 35 to 55 with primary liver carcinoma and hepatitis B virus infection.

This chain uses TRBV4-1 with TRBJ2-1; perhaps TRBD1 as D (6 bases). CDR1 MGHRA and CDR2 YSYEKL come from the germline V gene. The germline V and J ends were trimmed by 1 base and 1 base, with 17 bases remaining between them. The CDR3 has 18 residues. The CDR3 sequence: CASSQALLGQGSYNEQFF. In nucleotides, the CDR3 is TGCGCCAGCAGCCAAGCCCTTCTGGGGCAGGGGTCCTACAATGAGCAGTTCTTC.

This clonotype has just one count. This chain links TRBV10-2 with TRBJ1-1; 10 positions agree with TRBD1. V shed 7 bases and J 8 bases; nucleotides not matched to a gene: 13. The germline V gene encodes CDR1 WSHSY and CDR2 SAAADI. CDR3 size: 15 residues. The DNA for the CDR3 is TGCGCCAGCACCCACTCGACAGGGGGCCATGAGGAAGCTTTCTTT. Amino acids: CASTHSTGGHEEAFF.

This clonotype was found a few times. The rearrangement uses TRBV12-5 and TRBJ2-2; the match to TRBD1 covers 11 bases. V gave up 1 base and J gave up 5 bases; unmatched junction bases: 12. The CDR3 spans 19 residues. Germline loops: CDR1 LGHNT, CDR2 FRNRAP. CDR3 DNA sequence: TGTGCTAGTGGTTTGGCCCTGGCGGGACAGGGGGTTCGTACCGGGGAGCTGTTTTTT. Translated: CASGLALAGQGVRTGELFF. Using reference TRBV12-5 and TRBJ2-2 for the parts outside the CDR3, the full variable domain is DARVTQTPRHKVTEMGQEVTMRCQPILGHNTVFWYRQTMMQGLELLAYFRNRAPLDDSGMPKDRFSAEMPDATLATLKIQPSEPRDSAVYFCASGLALAGQGVRTGELFFGEGSRLTVL.

This clonotype was seen many times. The chain uses TRBV11-1 and TRBJ2-3; D ambiguous. This CDR3 contains 15 residues. Looked up from germline, CDR1 is SGHAT and CDR2 is FQDESV (reference sequence). V was trimmed by 3 bases and J by 2 bases, leaving 12 bases between them. In DNA form, the CDR3 reads TGTGCCAGCAGCTTTACCCACCAAAACACAGATACGCAGTATTTT. It translates to CASSFTHQNTDTQYF.

This clonotype appeared once. The chain uses TRBV4-1 and TRBJ2-3; a weak D match, TRBD2 (7 bases). CDR1 and CDR2 (germline): MGHRA, YSYEKL. The V gene lost 0 bases and the J gene lost 4 bases, with 17 bases spanning the gap. This CDR3 comprises 17 residues. The DNA of the CDR3 is TGCGCCAGCAGCCAAGATCCGGGACGGGGGGCTTCAGATACGCAGTATTTT. Translating it yields CASSQDPGRGASDTQYF.

This clonotype was seen a handful of times. The junction differs from germline at one of its ends, possibly a read error. The chain recombines TRBV5-1 with TRBJ2-1; no clear D gene. The germline V gene has CDR1 SGHRS and CDR2 YFSETQ. The CDR3 runs 16 residues. This CDR3 reads CASSFAALSSYNEQFF. CDR3 sequence (DNA): TGCGCCAGCAGCTTCGCGGCCCTTAGCTCCTATAATGAGCAGTTCTTC.

Regarding this clonotype: In this CDR3 the conserved last residue, phenylalanine or tryptophan, is missing, so a read error is likely. J is TRBJ1-2 and V is TRBV4-2, with no clear D. Trimming stripped 2 bases from V and 6 bases from J, with 16 bases between. The CDR3 loop spans 15 amino acids. Looked up from germline, CDR1 is LGHNA and CDR2 is YNFKEQ. The CDR3 region is CASSQTDRRLDGYTL. CDR3 DNA sequence: TGTGCCAGCAGCCAAACTGACCGTAGGCTAGATGGCTACACCTTA.

This clonotype turned up a few times. The CDR3 region is CASSGQSDGYTF. In DNA form, the CDR3 reads TGTGCCAGCAGCGGACAGTCTGATGGCTACACCTTC. J is TRBJ1-2 and V is TRBV6-6, with a possible D match to TRBD1 (6 bases). V was clipped by 6 bases and J by 6 bases, with 11 bases between them. This CDR3 spans 12 amino acids. The V gene's germline CDR1 is MNHNY and CDR2 SVGAGI (reference sequence).

The chain uses TRBV6-1 and TRBJ1-2; D unclear. There are 13 residues in the CDR3. Germline V gives CDR1 MNHNS, CDR2 SASEGT. V was trimmed by 2 bases and J by 5 bases, leaving 9 bases between them. The CDR3 DNA follows: TGTGCCAGCAGTGAACTTGATAGATATGGCTACACCTTC. Amino acid sequence: CASSELDRYGYTF.

This clonotype was detected only a few times. A single base separates this from a much larger clone, so it may be a read error. This CDR3 is CASSSHGYNEQFF. CDR3 nucleotide sequence: TGTGCCAGCAGTTCGCATGGGTACAATGAGCAGTTCTTC. This chain connects TRBV12-3 or TRBV12-4 to TRBJ2-1; D is uncertain. V was clipped by 4 bases and J by 4 bases, with 8 bases between them. The CDR3 has 13 amino acids.

For this clonotype: The junction and the germline gene differ at one end; a read error may be behind it. The chain is built from TRBV11-2 and TRBJ2-1; D is uncertain. Germline values: CDR1 SGHAT, CDR2 FQNNGV. The CDR3 has 15 residues. Written as DNA, the CDR3 is TGTGTCAGCAGGTTGGCTCAAGCCTTCTACAATGAGCAGTTCTTC. Protein product: CVSRLAQAFYNEQFF.

The rearrangement joins TRBV5-1 to TRBJ1-1; D is perhaps TRBD1 (5 bases). Trimming cost V 7 bases and J 1 base, with 11 bases left between them. The CDR3 runs 13 residues. Per germline, CDR1 SGHRS and CDR2 YFSETQ. For the CDR3, the DNA is TGCGCCAGCGGGGTGGGGGGGAACACTGAAGCTTTCTTT. It specifies CASGVGGNTEAFF.

Ten or more counts support this clonotype. The V and J genes are TRBV4-2 and TRBJ2-1, with D tentatively TRBD1 or TRBD2 (5 bases each). This CDR3 has 13 residues. Trimming left V 0 bases short and J 11 bases short, with 11 bases between. Looked up from germline, CDR1 is LGHNA and CDR2 is YNFKEQ. CDR3 nucleotide sequence: TGTGCCAGCAGCCAAGAAGAATCGGGGCAGCAGTTCTTC. It translates to CASSQEESGQQFF.

This clonotype has a handful of counts. The chain carries TRBV5-4 and TRBJ2-5; weak D call: TRBD2 (6 bases). The V end lost 4 bases, the J end lost 2 bases, and 9 bases lay between the germline ends. Per germline, CDR1 SGHNT and CDR2 YYREEE (reference sequence). CDR3 length: 13 amino acids. Written as DNA, the CDR3 is TGTGCCAGCAGCCGCGGGACGCAAGAGACCCAGTACTTC. This translates into CASSRGTQETQYF.

Worth noting for this clonotype: A read error may produce the germline difference seen at one junction end. The rearrangement uses TRBV11-2 and TRBJ2-2; 8 bases match TRBD2. The CDR3 is made up of 16 amino acids. Germline-derived CDR1 and CDR2 are SGHAT and FQNNGV. CDR3 DNA sequence: TGTGTCAGCATCCCCAGCGGGAGTAGGTACACCGGGGAGCTGTTTTTT. It translates to CVSIPSGSRYTGELFF.

This clonotype showed up just once. V and J are TRBV28 and TRBJ2-1; the D is unclear. Germline lookup yields CDR1 MDHEN and CDR2 SYDVKM. The V gene lost 4 bases and the J gene lost 8 bases, with 6 bases spanning the gap. The CDR3 covers 11 residues. This chain's CDR3 is CASSWNDEQFF. The DNA of the CDR3 is TGTGCCAGCAGTTGGAATGATGAGCAGTTCTTC.

Of note for this clonotype: At one of its ends the junction is not consistent with the germline gene, which may arise from a read error. The chain employs TRBV4-1 and TRBJ2-5, with TRBD1 matching 8 bases. CDR1 is MGHRA and CDR2 is YSYEKL in the germline V gene. The CDR3 is 17 amino acids. The CDR3 nucleotides are TGCGCCAGCAGTCAAGATGGCGTTCAGGGGGCGCACGAGGCCCAGTACTTC. It translates to CASSQDGVQGAHEAQYF.

The rearrangement links TRBV7-8 to TRBJ2-1, with D perhaps assigned TRBD1 or TRBD2 (5 bases each). CDR3 length: 15 amino acids. Germline V CDR1 and CDR2: SGHVS, FQNEAQ. V was clipped by 5 bases and J by 5 bases, with 16 bases between them. In DNA, the CDR3 is TGTGCCAGCAGCCGCAATTCGAGAGGGGACAATGAGCAGTTCTTC. Amino acid sequence: CASSRNSRGDNEQFF.

This chain uses TRBV10-3 with TRBJ2-1; 10 nucleotides line up with TRBD1. Trimming removed 10 bases from V and 8 bases from J; junction bases left unmatched: 11. The CDR3 length is 14 residues. Germline assignment: CDR1 ENHRY and CDR2 SYGVKD. This chain's CDR3 is CATSVGQGEDEQFF. The CDR3 nucleotides are TGTGCCACCAGCGTTGGACAGGGGGAGGATGAGCAGTTCTTC.

Points on this clonotype: A read error may produce the germline difference seen at one junction end. This rearrangement joins TRBV6-1 to TRBJ2-1; TRBD1 matches at 9 bases. The CDR3 contains 15 residues. CDR1 MNHNS and CDR2 SASEGT come from the germline V gene. The CDR3: CDSSETGGAYNEQFF. The CDR3 DNA reads as TGTGACAGCAGCGAAACAGGGGGCGCCTACAATGAGCAGTTCTTC.

The rearrangement links TRBV6-2 or TRBV6-3 to TRBJ1-1; D possibly corresponds to TRBD1 (5 bases). Germline CDR1 is MNHEY and CDR2 is SVGEGT. The CDR3 is made up of 13 amino acids. V was shortened by 4 bases and J by 9 bases, with 15 bases between the two germline ends. The CDR3 DNA follows: TGTGCCAGCAGTTCCCAGGGTAGCCCTAAAGCTTTCTTT. It codes for CASSSQGSPKAFF.

Comments on this clonotype: This sequence may be a read error, since a much larger clone differs from it by one base. In this CDR3 the conserved last residue, phenylalanine or tryptophan, is missing, so a read error is likely. This rearrangement joins TRBV11-2 to TRBJ1-6; D ambiguous. Trimming left V 2 bases short and J 8 bases short, with 4 bases between. The length of the CDR3 is 12 residues. The V gene's germline CDR1 is SGHAT and CDR2 FQNNGV. CDR3 DNA: TGTGCCAGCAGCTTACAGGATTCACCCCTCCACGTT. Its translation: CASSLQDSPLHV.

The V call is TRBV4-1, the J call TRBJ2-3, with 8 bases identical to TRBD2. Per the germline V gene, CDR1 is MGHRA and CDR2 is YSYEKL. J gave up 1 base and V 0 bases, and 6 bases lay outside the gene matches. The CDR3 loop spans 17 amino acids. CDR3 in amino acids: CASSQDQLAARTDTQYF. In nucleotides, the CDR3 is TGCGCCAGCAGCCAAGATCAACTAGCGGCACGCACAGATACGCAGTATTTT.

The CDR3 DNA follows: TGTGCCAGCAGTGGGACAGGGAACACCGGGGAGCTGTTTTTT. Its protein product is CASSGTGNTGELFF. J is TRBJ2-2 and V is TRBV6-5; 8 bases align to TRBD1. The junction had 0 bases not matched to a gene; V was cut back by 5 bases and J by 1 base. Germline V gene sequence: CDR1 MNHEY, CDR2 SVGAGI. There are 14 residues in the CDR3.

This clonotype was recorded a few times. This chain joins TRBV6-5 and TRBJ2-1; D remains unclear. Germline CDR1 reads MNHEY; CDR2 reads SVGAGI. V was cut by 0 bases and J by 8 bases, with 8 bases left in between. The CDR3 has 13 amino acids. The CDR3 protein is CASSYSRGDEQFF. The CDR3 nucleotides read TGTGCCAGCAGTTACTCAAGAGGCGATGAGCAGTTCTTC.

Remarks on this clonotype: A much larger clone differs from this one at a single base, so this may be a read error. This rearrangement joins TRBV4-1 to TRBJ1-2; D gene unclear. The germline V gene has CDR1 MGHRA and CDR2 YSYEKL. This CDR3 is 15 amino acids long. The CDR3 region is CASSQDQAPRYGYTF. The CDR3 DNA reads as TGTGCCAGCAGCCAAGATCAAGCCCCCCGGTACGGCTACACCTTC.

This chain links TRBV5-5 with TRBJ1-2; D uncertain. The CDR3 loop spans 14 amino acids. Deletions cut 1 base from V and 2 bases from J, with 9 bases between. CDR1 and CDR2 from the germline V gene are SGHKS and YYEKEE (reference sequence). The CDR3 nucleotides read TGTGCCAGCAGCTTGTCGGGTGGGAACTATGGCTACACCTTC. Translation: CASSLSGGNYGYTF.

This clonotype was observed at least ten times. The CDR3 DNA follows: TGCAGCGTTAGTAGGGGAACTGGAAACACCATATATTTT. Protein sequence: CSVSRGTGNTIYF. The rearrangement links TRBV29-1 to TRBJ1-3, with D possibly being TRBD1 (5 bases). This CDR3 contains 13 residues. Trimming cost V 5 bases and J 2 bases, with 10 bases left between them. Per germline, CDR1 SQVTM and CDR2 ANQGSEA.

This clonotype appeared a few times. CDR3 residues: CAISESRADEKLFF. Here the CDR3 DNA reads TGTGCCATCAGTGAGTCCAGGGCTGACGAAAAACTGTTTTTT. The rearrangement joins TRBV10-3 to TRBJ1-4; tentative D call: TRBD1 (5 bases). CDR1 is ENHRY, CDR2 SYGVKD, per germline. Trimming removed 0 bases at V and 8 bases at J, with 10 bases between. The CDR3 extends over 14 amino acids.